The 31 T cell receptor beta chains presented below share a single source sample, sequenced in a study of lymphopenia after photon versus proton radiotherapy (dated by TCRdb to about 2019). Preparation of the library involved the immunoSEQ multiplex PCR assay. TCRdb retrieved this table from immuneACCESS and kept in-frame rearrangements only. Not all clones are present; in checked studies, unresolved V genes account for under half, and no reason is known for the remainder. The sample yields some 55,000 clones; about 83% were counted once. The biggest ten clones account for around 30% of the sample. The sequences come from peripheral blood, collected from a patient treated with photon-based radiotherapy. The receptors stem from a man between 50 and 59 years old with gastric cancer.

V and J are TRBV27 and TRBJ2-5; possible D gene TRBD1, 6 bases. The CDR3 totals 15 residues. The ends were cut back, 6 bases at V and 4 bases at J, with 18 bases in the middle. Germline-derived CDR1 and CDR2 are MNHEY and SMNVEV (reference sequence). The CDR3 DNA follows: TGTGCCAGCAGCTCCCCTAGGGAAGGGGGAGAGACCCAGTACTTC. Its translation is CASSSPREGGETQYF.

The chain has TRBV19 and TRBJ1-2; D ambiguous. The CDR3 is 14 residues long. The V gene's germline CDR1 is LNHDA and CDR2 SQIVND (reference sequence). V dropped 4 bases and J dropped 5 bases, with 14 bases sitting between them. The CDR3 sequence is CASSSTTGIYGYTF. CDR3 bases: TGTGCCAGTAGTAGTACGACGGGAATTTATGGCTACACCTTC.

The genes are TRBV6-5 and TRBJ1-2, with D possibly being TRBD1 (5 bases). Trimming removed 2 bases from V and 3 bases from J, with 7 bases in between. Germline CDR1 reads MNHEY; CDR2 reads SVGAGI. This CDR3 has 13 amino acids. CDR3 nucleotide sequence: TGTGCCAGCAGTTACGGGGGGGACTATGGCTACACCTTC. This translates into CASSYGGDYGYTF.

The chain links TRBV5-6 to TRBJ1-2; 7 bases are shared with TRBD1. The CDR3 is 15 amino acids. The J segment lost 10 bases and the V segment lost 3 bases, leaving 15 bases of the junction unmatched. Germline V gene sequence: CDR1 SGHDT, CDR2 YYEEEE. CDR3 sequence: CASSSLTGSLMVYTF. Written as DNA, the CDR3 is TGTGCCAGCAGCTCGTTGACAGGGTCGTTAATGGTCTACACCTTC.

This clone is labeled as medium-sized (0.01 to 0.1%). The rearrangement uses TRBV5-8 and TRBJ1-2; no definite D call. The CDR3 loop spans 14 amino acids. Trimming left V 1 base short and J 4 bases short, with 11 bases between. Germline V gives CDR1 SGHTS, CDR2 YDEGEE. As DNA, the CDR3 is TGTGCCAGCAGCTTGCCGGGGAATTTCTATGGCTACACCTTC. This translates into CASSLPGNFYGYTF. The complete variable domain, with remaining parts taken from reference TRBV5-8 and TRBJ1-2, reads EAGVTQSPTHLIKTRGQQATLRCSPISGHTSVYWYQQALGLGLQFLLWYDEGEERNRGNFPPRFSGRQFPNYSSELNVNALELEDSALYLCASSLPGNFYGYTFGSGTRLTVV.

The chain carries TRBV6-1 and TRBJ2-7; unclear D gene. V lost 8 bases, J lost 3 bases, and 8 bases lay in between. Germline loops: CDR1 MNHNS, CDR2 SASEGT. The CDR3 consists of 11 residues. The CDR3 region has the DNA TGTGCCAGCGAGAAGAGCTACGAGCAGTACTTC. This codes for CASEKSYEQYF.

The chain employs TRBV28 and TRBJ2-1; 9 nucleotides align to TRBD1. The germline V gene encodes CDR1 MDHEN and CDR2 SYDVKM. V lost 4 bases and J lost 7; bases outside the gene matches: 8. The CDR3 length is 15 residues. As DNA, the CDR3 is TGTGCCAGCAGTTCCACAGGGGGCAAGGGAAATGAGCAGTTCTTC. This sequence encodes CASSSTGGKGNEQFF.

J is TRBJ2-1 and V is TRBV11-3; 8 nucleotides agree with TRBD2. The germline V gene has CDR1 SGHNT and CDR2 YENEEA. The V gene end was trimmed by 4 bases and the J gene end by 1 base; junction bases not matched to a gene: 3. This CDR3 is built from 15 residues. The CDR3 nucleotides are TGTGCCAGCAGCTCAGCGGGAGTATCCTACAATGAGCAGTTCTTC. Amino acids: CASSSAGVSYNEQFF. Full variable domain (rest looked up from reference TRBV11-3 and TRBJ2-1): EAGVVQSPRYKIIEKKQPVAFWCNPISGHNTLYWYLQNLGQGPELLIRYENEEAVDDSQLPKDRFSAERLKGVDSTLKIQPAELGDSAVYLCASSSAGVSYNEQFFGPGTRLTVL.

The gene calls are TRBV28 and TRBJ1-1; a weak D match, TRBD1 (6 bases). Germline values: CDR1 MDHEN, CDR2 SYDVKM. This CDR3 is 14 amino acids long. Trimming removed 6 bases from V and 3 bases from J, with 14 bases in between. CDR3: CASRTGVGDTEAFF. CDR3 DNA: TGTGCCAGCAGGACAGGCGTCGGGGACACTGAAGCTTTCTTT. Together with reference TRBV28 and TRBJ1-1, the CDR3 gives the full variable domain: DVKVTQSSRYLVKRTGEKVFLECVQDMDHENMFWYRQDPGLGLRLIYFSYDVKMKEKGDIPEGYSVSREKKERFSLILESASTNQTSMYLCASRTGVGDTEAFFGQGTRLTVV.

The genes are TRBV27 and TRBJ2-3; 11 bases match TRBD2. Per the germline V gene, CDR1 is MNHEY and CDR2 is SMNVEV (reference sequence). The CDR3 is made up of 17 amino acids. The J segment lost 2 bases and the V segment lost 5 bases, leaving 9 bases of the junction unmatched. CDR3 residues: CASSPNRLAGPTDTQYF. The CDR3 coding sequence is TGTGCCAGCAGTCCCAACCGACTAGCGGGACCCACAGATACGCAGTATTTT.

This chain links TRBV23-1 with TRBJ2-7, with D maybe TRBD1 (7 bases). TRBV23-1 is given ORF status, its function remaining uncertain. CDR3 size: 13 residues. V shed 1 base and J shed 7 bases, with 11 bases lying between them. The DNA for the CDR3 is TGCGCCAGCAGTCAATTTCAGGGGGGTGAGCAGTACTTC. It yields the protein CASSQFQGGEQYF.

The chain carries TRBV6-6 and TRBJ2-3; D might be TRBD2 (5 bases). CDR1 and CDR2 (germline): MNHNY, SVGAGI (reference sequence). V shed 5 bases and J shed 3 bases, with 6 bases lying between them. The CDR3 runs 12 residues. The CDR3 here is CASSRTTDTQYF. The CDR3 bases are TGTGCCAGCAGTCGGACTACAGATACGCAGTATTTT.

The chain recombines TRBV7-2 with TRBJ2-1; no definite D call. Germline assignment: CDR1 SGHTA and CDR2 FQGNSA. CDR3 length equals 13 residues. V lost 5 bases and J 12 bases, leaving 17 bases between the germline ends. The CDR3 is CASSTNWFSGQFF. Written as DNA, the CDR3 is TGTGCCAGCAGCACCAACTGGTTTTCTGGGCAGTTCTTC. The whole variable domain, filled in from reference TRBV7-2 and TRBJ2-1, reads GAGVSQSPSNKVTEKGKDVELRCDPISGHTALYWYRQSLGQGLEFLIYFQGNSAPDKSGLPSDRFSAERTGGSVSTLTIQRTQQEDSAVYLCASSTNWFSGQFFGPGTRLTVL.

The chain combines TRBV6-5 with TRBJ1-5; 8 bases are a match to TRBD1. The CDR3 length is 15 residues. The V and J ends lost 4 bases and 5 bases, in that order; junction bases with no gene match: 7. The germline V gene has CDR1 MNHEY and CDR2 SVGAGI. CDR3 region: CASSFGQGEDQPQHF. The CDR3 nucleotides read TGTGCCAGCAGTTTCGGACAGGGTGAGGATCAGCCCCAGCATTTT.

The chain is built from TRBV5-1 and TRBJ2-1; D ambiguous. This CDR3 has 14 residues. Trimming took off 0 bases at V and 0 bases at J, with 4 bases between the two ends. CDR1 SGHRS and CDR2 YFSETQ come from the germline V gene. In nucleotides, the CDR3 is TGCGCCAGCAGCTTGGGGGGCTCCTACAATGAGCAGTTCTTC. Residues: CASSLGGSYNEQFF.

CDR3 coding DNA: TGTGCCAGCTCACTCGTCGGGACAGGGGGCGAGCAGTACTTC. Translating gives CASSLVGTGGEQYF. The rearrangement joins TRBV18 to TRBJ2-5; 11 bases agree with TRBD1. The DNA end favors TRBJ2-7, so the J call may be wrong. The CDR3 is made up of 14 amino acids. Per germline, CDR1 KGHSH and CDR2 LQKENI.

The chain combines TRBV4-1 with TRBJ2-1; 7 bases align to TRBD2. V lost 2 bases, J lost 4 bases, and 11 bases stayed unmatched. CDR1 is MGHRA, CDR2 YSYEKL, per germline. This CDR3 has 17 residues. DNA of the CDR3: TGCGCCAGCAGCCAACTAAAGGGAGGGGAAGGGTACAATGAGCAGTTCTTC. Translation: CASSQLKGGEGYNEQFF.

The chain couples TRBV6-5 to TRBJ2-5; 7 bases are shared with TRBD2. V shed 2 bases, J shed 5 bases, and the junction held 5 bases outside the gene matches. Germline V gives CDR1 MNHEY, CDR2 SVGAGI. This CDR3 has 14 residues. Here the CDR3 reads CASSYPGGGETQYF. The CDR3 DNA is TGTGCCAGCAGTTACCCGGGAGGTGGGGAGACCCAGTACTTC.

The gene calls are TRBV29-1 and TRBJ1-1, with 7 bases that match TRBD1. Germline CDR1 and CDR2: SQVTM and ANQGSEA. V shed 5 bases and J 1 base; nucleotides not matched to a gene: 7. The CDR3 totals 14 residues. CDR3 amino acids: CSVNREGANTEAFF. CDR3 coding DNA: TGCAGCGTTAACCGGGAGGGGGCGAACACTGAAGCTTTCTTT.

This chain joins TRBV18 and TRBJ1-3; D is possibly TRBD1 (5 bases). Germline-derived CDR1 and CDR2 are KGHSH and LQKENI. The V and J ends lost 4 bases and 4 bases respectively, with 11 bases between them. The CDR3 is made up of 14 amino acids. CDR3 in amino acids: CASSHGTAGNTIYF. The CDR3 region has the DNA TGTGCCAGCTCACACGGGACCGCCGGAAACACCATATATTTT.

The chain links TRBV9 to TRBJ2-3; 8 bases align to TRBD2. The V and J ends lost 6 bases and 7 bases, in that order; junction bases with no gene match: 10. The CDR3 is made up of 14 amino acids. CDR1 is SGDLS and CDR2 is YYNGEE in the germline V gene. CDR3 loop: CASNLAGFTNTQYF. The CDR3 region has the DNA TGTGCCAGCAACTTAGCGGGGTTCACGAATACGCAGTATTTT.

This sequence joins TRBV27 and TRBJ2-7; D might be TRBD2 (5 bases). The ends were cut back, 7 bases at V and 4 bases at J, with 17 bases in the middle. The V gene's germline CDR1 is MNHEY and CDR2 SMNVEV (reference sequence). This CDR3 region has 14 residues. CDR3 residues: CASTTPGLPYEQYF. The DNA for the CDR3 is TGTGCCAGCACCACCCCGGGGTTACCGTACGAGCAGTACTTC.

The chain uses TRBV4-1 and TRBJ1-1, with no clear D. V was shortened by 0 bases and J by 0 bases, with 5 bases between the two germline ends. CDR1 is MGHRA, CDR2 YSYEKL, per germline. The CDR3 length is 14 residues. The CDR3 region is CASSQDRMNTEAFF. The CDR3 DNA follows: TGCGCCAGCAGCCAAGACAGAATGAACACTGAAGCTTTCTTT.

This clone was detected only a few times. The sample carries other DNA sequences with the same CDR3. V and J are TRBV5-5 and TRBJ2-3, with 8 bases aligning to TRBD1. The trim removed 1 base at V and 6 bases at J, leaving 1 base unmatched. Per germline, CDR1 SGHKS and CDR2 YYEKEE (reference sequence). This CDR3 region has 13 residues. The CDR3, as DNA: TGTGCCAGCAGCTTGAGGACAGGGGATACGCAGTATTTT. Encoded protein: CASSLRTGDTQYF.

This chain connects TRBV7-9 to TRBJ2-2, with no clear D. This CDR3 has 15 amino acids. V dropped 5 bases and J dropped 4 bases, with 14 bases sitting between them. Looked up from germline, CDR1 is SEHNR and CDR2 is FQNEAQ (reference sequence). This chain's CDR3 is CASSLEEAGTGELFF. The CDR3 nucleotides are TGTGCCAGCAGCCTCGAGGAAGCAGGCACCGGGGAGCTGTTTTTT.

To note about this clone: An end of the junction does not agree with germline; a read error may underlie this. The chain carries TRBV19 and TRBJ2-7; D possibly corresponds to TRBD2 (6 bases). The CDR3 runs to 15 residues. Germline lookup yields CDR1 LNHDA and CDR2 SQIVND (reference sequence). The CDR3: CASSLDGTSLEEQYF. CDR3 coding DNA: TGTGCCAGTAGTCTAGACGGGACTTCCCTTGAGGAGCAGTACTTC.

The chain joins TRBV10-1 to TRBJ2-7; D remains ambiguous. This CDR3 has 13 amino acids. V shed 4 bases and J shed 3 bases, with 10 bases lying between them. Germline lookup yields CDR1 WNHNN and CDR2 SYGVQD (reference sequence). The CDR3: CASSVTADYEQYF. The CDR3 region has the DNA TGCGCCAGCAGTGTAACAGCAGACTACGAGCAGTACTTC.

The rearrangement links TRBV6-4 to TRBJ2-1; 12 bases are a match to TRBD2. Germline CDR1 and CDR2: MRHNA and SNTAGT. The CDR3 covers 16 residues. With 6 bases clipped from V and 7 bases from J, the junction kept 10 bases outside the gene matches. Written as DNA, the CDR3 is TGTGCCAGCAGCACTAGCGGGAGGTCCACACGGAATGAGCAGTTCTTC. Protein: CASSTSGRSTRNEQFF.

In this sample, this clone turned up once. The chain carries TRBV28 and TRBJ1-1; TRBD1 matches 10 bases. The length of the CDR3 is 15 residues. Germline V lookup: CDR1 MDHEN, CDR2 SYDVKM. V shed 3 bases and J 4 bases; nucleotides not matched to a gene: 5. The CDR3, as DNA: TGTGCCAGCAGTTTTAGGACAGGGGGAAGCACTGAAGCTTTCTTT. Amino acids: CASSFRTGGSTEAFF.

The chain carries TRBV19 and TRBJ1-5; weak D call: TRBD1 (6 bases). V shed 1 base and J shed 7 bases, with 14 bases lying between them. The germline gives CDR1 LNHDA, CDR2 SQIVND (reference sequence). CDR3 length equals 15 residues. CDR3 in DNA: TGTGCCAGTAGTATAGGGCCGGGGGCAAAGCAGCCCCAGCATTTT. As protein: CASSIGPGAKQPQHF.

The chain has TRBV7-9 and TRBJ1-2, with TRBD1 identical over 9 bases. Germline assignment: CDR1 SEHNR and CDR2 FQNEAQ (reference sequence). The CDR3 contains 15 residues. V was pared by 4 bases and J by 4 bases, with 7 bases of the junction left unmatched. CDR3 nucleotides: TGTGCCAGCAGCTGGGAGGGACAGGGCCTCTATGGCTACACCTTC. This codes for CASSWEGQGLYGYTF.